Listed below are T cell receptor beta chains from one sample, sequenced in a study of blood T cell repertoires in COVID-19. Measured with immunoSEQ multiplex PCR; TCRdb has only the in-frame clones, and not every one. The table includes more than 300,000 clones, around 89% detected once. The sequenced material came from PBMCs or T cells enriched from blood (not recorded which). These receptors came from a woman aged 18-29 years who had recovered from COVID-19. Each CDR3 is given with its conserved first and last residue. D genes are given only for firm matches. Size is stated for part of the rows, as once, few or many counts, or as a class when the clone is expanded.

size	V	J	D	length	CDR3	DNA
NA	TRBV11-2	TRBJ1-5	NA	14	CASSQQGGNQPQHF	TGTGCCAGCAGCCAACAGGGAGGCAATCAGCCCCAGCATTTT
NA	TRBV28	TRBJ1-4	NA	13	CAIATSPNEKLFF	TGTGCCATCGCGACAAGCCCTAATGAAAAACTGTTTTTT
once	TRBV3-1/TRBV3-2	TRBJ1-1	NA	14	CASSHMGQNTEAFF	TGTGCCAGCAGCCACATGGGACAGAACACTGAAGCTTTCTTT
NA	TRBV9	TRBJ1-4	NA	17	CASSVAPDTLIVEKLFF	TGTGCCAGCAGCGTAGCTCCGGACACATTAATAGTCGAAAAACTGTTTTTT
NA	TRBV7-8	TRBJ2-7	NA	15	CASSLVGIVSYEQYF	TGTGCCAGCAGCTTAGTCGGGATAGTCTCCTACGAGCAGTACTTC
NA	TRBV19	TRBJ2-7	TRBD1	12	CASSDREHEQYF	TGTGCCAGTTCGGACAGGGAGCACGAGCAGTACTTC
NA	TRBV6-5	TRBJ2-7	NA	12	CASSYEGYEQYF	TGTGCCAGCAGTTACGAGGGATACGAGCAGTACTTC
NA	TRBV7-6	TRBJ2-5	NA	14	CASSLKGNQETQYF	TGTGCCAGCAGCTTGAAGGGGAACCAAGAGACCCAGTACTTC
NA	TRBV5-1	TRBJ2-7	NA	16	CASSFNFVTNSYEQYF	TGCGCCAGCAGCTTTAATTTTGTAACAAACTCCTACGAGCAGTACTTC
NA	TRBV30	TRBJ1-4	NA	17	CAWSPPRGGSTNEKLFF	TGTGCCTGGAGTCCCCCTAGAGGAGGGTCAACTAATGAAAAACTGTTTTTT
NA	TRBV18	TRBJ1-3	TRBD1	15	CASSRQGAPGNTIYF	TGTGCCAGCTCACGACAGGGGGCGCCGGGAAACACCATATATTTT
NA	TRBV28	TRBJ1-2	NA	12	CASSPPRDGYTF	TGTGCCAGCAGCCCCCCCCGTGATGGCTACACCTTC